This T cell receptor (beta chain) was sequenced during a study of post-analysis software for immune sequencing data. Study details: Secondary progressive, relapsing-remitting and progressive-relapsing multiple sclerosis were among the included disease courses. Points from the study as a whole: The study found significantly lower normalized Chao1 diversity in multiple sclerosis patients than in controls. Roughly 5 TRBV segments occurring more often in patients than controls included TRBV5-6, TRBV5-1 and TRBV20-1. Batch-matched samples strongly co-clustered by F measure.

Every TCR beta cDNA library bore unique molecular identifiers. Between roughly 1 and 10 million T cells gave rise to some 520,000 cDNA molecules. TCRdb independently ran MiXCR on the PCR reads; one entry per CDR3 protein. This table has 600,000 to 700,000 distinct CDR3 sequences, more than 50% appearing once. Of note for this clonotype: Its antigen remains unidentified.

CDR1 and CDR2 (germline): DFQATT, SNEGSKA (reference sequence). Trimming stripped 4 bases from V and 1 base from J, with 5 bases between. The CDR3 has 12 residues. The rearrangement links TRBV20-1 to TRBJ2-1; D remains ambiguous. Specimen: blood. This receptor was identified in a girl aged 2 to 9 with multiple sclerosis. DNA for the CDR3: TGCAGTGCTAAGCTTTCCTACAATGAGCAGTTCTTC. As protein: CSAKLSYNEQFF.